This T cell receptor beta chain derives from a study of CD8+ T cells in alopecia areata (dated 2018 in TCRdb). Context from the whole study: Treated patients were enrolled in an open-label pilot trial of oral tofacitinib at 5 to 10 mg twice daily for moderate-to-severe alopecia areata. Tofacitinib-treated patients had biopsies at baseline and at 4 and 24 weeks of treatment, with a later scalp biopsy in several patients. To study T cell clonal expansion in alopecia areata, the researchers applied high-throughput TCRbeta sequencing to both the C3H/HeJ mouse model and human patients. The RNA source kit depended on sample type: the PAXgene miRNA kit for fixed scalp, the miRNeasy kit for PBMCs, and the RNeasy kit for mouse skin. On the human side, TCRbeta sequencing was run on scalp tissue and on sorted CD4+ and CD8+ peripheral blood T cells from healthy controls and from alopecia areata patients with either patchy or totalis/universalis disease. immunoSEQ multiplex PCR using 35 Vbeta forward primers and 13 Jbeta reverse primers was used to amplify TCRbeta CDR3 regions. Clonality in the scalp was compared among normal scalp (n=4), patchy alopecia areata scalp (n=8), and alopecia totalis/universalis scalp (n=8). Patients received tofacitinib for 6 to 18 months and were then followed off drug for 6 months to check for delayed response and recurrence. The study at large found these results: Higher clonality and more expanded CD8+ clones were observed in lesional scalp than in normal scalp, particularly in alopecia totalis/universalis, a finding suggestive of antigenic drive. Unlike mouse skin, which is dominated by gammadelta T cells, normal human skin has resident alphabeta T cells that are also sequenced, and this complicates analysis of the scalp TCR repertoire. Compared with mice, TCR sequences shared between patients were less clear, possibly partly because of HLA diversity across the patient population.

Libraries came from the immunoSEQ multiplex PCR assay. To provide template for TCR sequencing, every sample had RNA extracted and reverse transcribed into cDNA. First-strand cDNA was synthesized with SuperScript III using a 2:1 mix of oligo-dT and random hexamers. Amplification bias was assessed with a synthetic immune receptor repertoire, and residual bias was removed computationally. Per the source publication's procedure: Raw reads were preprocessed for error removal, and CDR3 was defined according to IMGT conventions as running from the conserved cysteine to phenylalanine. Clonality was calculated as 1 minus Shannon entropy normalized by log2 of the number of productive unique TCRs. Whether each scalp clone was CD4 or CD8 was inferred by checking scalp TCRbeta sequences against the CD4 and CD8 repertoires from sorted blood. Here the immuneACCESS table is served through TCRdb, limited to in-frame sequences with V and J called. Missing clones are a known gap in these copies; in checked studies unresolved V genes cover under half, and the rest lacks a known reason. V, J and clone size are taken as reported in that table, and D and trimming were inferred from the DNA itself. This sample lists more than 75,000 clones; about 40% were detected once. The top ten hold roughly 1.3% of the sample.

Peripheral blood and lesional scalp punch biopsies were obtained from patients with alopecia areata. After PBMCs were isolated by density centrifugation and stained for CD3, CD4 and CD8, a FACSAria was used to sort CD4+ and CD8+ T cells. A word on this clone: The antigen it binds to is not known. It has no much larger one-base neighbor in the sample; base qualities were not kept.

The CDR3 runs 14 residues from the cysteine to the phenylalanine. Only CDR3 DNA is held: 42 bases, read in frame from base 1. Per the germline V gene, ENHRY is the CDR1 and SYGVKD is the CDR2. Trimming accounts for 4 bases at V and 2 bases at J, while the number of junction bases matched to no gene is 1. The chain joins TRBV10-3 to TRBJ2-3; TRBD2 fits 9 bases in the junction. The source material was CD4+ T cells sorted from blood. This TCR was sampled from a human donor with alopecia areata. The sequenced DNA: TGTGCCATCAGTGCTAGCGGGGACACAGATACGCAGTATTTT. Its product reads: CAISASGDTDTQYF.